What follows are 3 T cell receptor beta chains derived from one specimen sequenced in a study of T cell responses to AZD1222 COVID-19 vaccine. Data came from immunoSEQ multiplex PCR; TCRdb stores just in-frame clones and leaves some out. The data hold almost 70,000 clones, with 75% to 90% observed a single time. The material sequenced was peripheral blood, taken 28 days after the second AZD1222 dose. These receptors were taken from an adult who received the AZD1222 COVID-19 vaccine.

The chain carries TRBV6-6 and TRBJ1-1; D remains unclear. There are 14 residues in the CDR3. In germline, CDR1 is MNHNY, CDR2 SVGAGI (reference sequence). Trimming shortened V by 5 bases and J by 1 base, and 11 bases separated the two germline ends. CDR3 DNA sequence: TGTGCCAGCAGTCAAAGTCAGGCGAACACTGAAGCTTTCTTT. It specifies CASSQSQANTEAFF.

The V call is TRBV12-5, the J call TRBJ1-2; D is unclear. This CDR3 is 13 amino acids long. Deletions cut 2 bases from V and 4 bases from J, with 8 bases between. CDR1 LGHNT and CDR2 FRNRAP come from the germline V gene. DNA of the CDR3: TGTGCTAGTGGTTTGAGTGGCCTCTATGGCTACACCTTC. It yields the protein CASGLSGLYGYTF.

Of note for this clone: This specimen includes other DNA sequences encoding the same CDR3. The chain recombines TRBV5-1 with TRBJ1-5, with 7 bases fitting TRBD1. The V and J ends lost 3 bases and 4 bases, in that order; junction bases with no gene match: 4. The CDR3 is made up of 14 amino acids. The V gene's germline CDR1 is SGHRS and CDR2 YFSETQ. In nucleotides, the CDR3 is TGCGCCAGCAGCTCGGGACAGCCTAATCAGCCCCAGCATTTT. This sequence encodes CASSSGQPNQPQHF.